This passage covers 28 T cell receptor beta chains from one sample sequenced in a study of blood T cell repertoires in COVID-19. Using immunoSEQ multiplex PCR, the repertoire was profiled, and TCRdb retains in-frame clones only, with some absent. The table shows about 240,000 clones, with roughly 80% occurring only once. Source material: peripheral blood. All receptors derive from a woman between 18 and 30 years old with acute or convalescent COVID-19.

This chain joins TRBV18 and TRBJ1-5; no clear D gene. The V end lost 3 bases, the J end lost 1 base, and 10 bases lay between the germline ends. This CDR3 spans 15 amino acids. Germline V gene data show CDR1 as KGHSH and CDR2 as LQKENI. CDR3 region: CASSPGQASNQPQHF. The CDR3 DNA sequence: TGTGCCAGCTCACCGGGTCAGGCGAGCAATCAGCCCCAGCATTTT.

The chain links TRBV6-6 to TRBJ2-4; possibly TRBD2 for D (6 bases). CDR3 length: 15 residues. With 2 bases removed from V and 0 bases from J, the gap between germline ends came to 8 bases. Germline V gene data show CDR1 as MNHNY and CDR2 as SVGAGI (reference sequence). CDR3 residues: CASSYVAVAKNIQYF. As DNA, the CDR3 is TGTGCCAGCAGTTACGTAGCGGTAGCCAAAAACATTCAGTACTTC.

The chain recombines TRBV6-2 or TRBV6-3 with TRBJ1-1; D is undetermined. Germline V gene data show CDR1 as MNHEY and CDR2 as SVGEGT. V lost 1 base and J 0 bases, leaving 6 bases between the germline ends. There are 14 residues in the CDR3. The CDR3 nucleotides are TGTGCCAGCAGTTACTTACACCTGAACACTGAAGCTTTCTTT. This codes for CASSYLHLNTEAFF.

This sequence joins TRBV6-2 or TRBV6-3 and TRBJ2-7, with unresolved D. The germline V gene encodes CDR1 MNHEY and CDR2 SVGEGT. V lost 2 bases to trimming and J lost 3 bases, with 8 bases between them. The CDR3 runs to 13 residues. CDR3 amino acids: CASSYGLVYEQYF. Here the CDR3 DNA reads TGTGCCAGCAGTTACGGTCTAGTCTACGAGCAGTACTTC.

V usage is TRBV7-2 and J usage is TRBJ1-3, with TRBD1 as a possible D gene (6 bases). Germline assignment: CDR1 SGHTA and CDR2 FQGNSA. Trimming stripped 2 bases from V and 0 bases from J, with 14 bases between. This CDR3 region has 17 residues. The CDR3: CASSLFMGATSGNTIYF. The CDR3, as DNA: TGTGCCAGCAGCTTATTCATGGGGGCCACCTCTGGAAACACCATATATTTT.

V gene TRBV5-1 combines with J gene TRBJ2-1; D possibly corresponds to TRBD2 (6 bases). This CDR3 is 13 amino acids long. V lost 4 bases, J lost 6 bases, and 11 bases lay in between. Germline CDR1 reads SGHRS; CDR2 reads YFSETQ. CDR3 sequence: CASSMGLSNEQFF. In DNA, the CDR3 is TGCGCCAGCAGCATGGGACTCAGCAATGAGCAGTTCTTC.

The chain joins TRBV19 to TRBJ2-1, with TRBD2 matching 8 bases. The CDR3 is made up of 15 amino acids. The germline gives CDR1 LNHDA, CDR2 SQIVND (reference sequence). The ends lost 4 bases at V and 9 bases at J; junction bases unmatched: 11. Here the CDR3 DNA reads TGTGCCAGTAGTACCTCGGGACTAGGTTTTGGTGAGCAGTTCTTC. The encoded protein is CASSTSGLGFGEQFF.

The table lists this clone with a count of one. The chain has TRBV5-4 and TRBJ2-3; perhaps TRBD2 as D (6 bases). Looked up from germline, CDR1 is SGHNT and CDR2 is YYREEE (reference sequence). The CDR3 has 14 residues. V dropped 5 bases and J dropped 3 bases, with 13 bases sitting between them. The CDR3 nucleotides read TGTGCCAGCAGGGGGCGGGATAATACAGATACGCAGTATTTT. Translated, it gives CASRGRDNTDTQYF.

This chain connects TRBV18 to TRBJ1-2, with 10 bases aligning to TRBD1. The CDR3 consists of 13 residues. The ends lost 6 bases at V and 7 bases at J; junction bases unmatched: 5. CDR1 and CDR2 (germline): KGHSH, LQKENI. CDR3 nucleotide sequence: TGTGCCAGCTCTCCCGGGACAGGGGTTGGCTACACCTTC. It yields the protein CASSPGTGVGYTF.

J is TRBJ2-3 and V is TRBV10-3; possible D gene TRBD2, 5 bases. This CDR3 is built from 15 residues. V was shortened by 5 bases and J by 4 bases, with 16 bases between the two germline ends. The V gene's germline CDR1 is ENHRY and CDR2 SYGVKD. The CDR3 DNA is TGTGCCATCAGTAGCAGGAACCAGAGGGCAGATACGCAGTATTTT. It translates to CAISSRNQRADTQYF.

V gene TRBV6-2 or TRBV6-3 combines with J gene TRBJ2-5, with 9 bases matching TRBD2. This CDR3 spans 15 amino acids. Germline CDR1 and CDR2: MNHEY and SVGEGT. V lost 2 bases and J lost 0; bases outside the gene matches: 1. The CDR3 region has the DNA TGTGCCAGCAGTTACGGGACTAGCAACCAAGAGACCCAGTACTTC. Its protein product is CASSYGTSNQETQYF.

Many counts were recorded for this clone. The V call is TRBV27, the J call TRBJ2-7; 7 nucleotides match TRBD1. The CDR3 is 17 residues long. The V segment lost 3 bases and the J segment 7 bases; nucleotides outside the gene matches: 18. The germline CDR1 and CDR2 sequences are MNHEY and SMNVEV (reference sequence). The CDR3 bases are TGTGCCAGCAGTTTCCAATTTGACAGGGCCCTCATGGGTGAGCAGTACTTC. Translating gives CASSFQFDRALMGEQYF.

The chain recombines TRBV7-2 with TRBJ2-6, with TRBD2 as a possible D gene (6 bases). Trimming pared 3 bases from V and 3 bases from J, leaving 9 bases between. The CDR3 contains 15 residues. Germline V gene data show CDR1 as SGHTA and CDR2 as FQGNSA. The CDR3, as DNA: TGTGCCAGCAGCTTTGGGGGAGGTGGGGCCAACGTCCTGACTTTC. The encoded protein is CASSFGGGGANVLTF.

The chain couples TRBV28 to TRBJ1-4, with D possibly TRBD1 on 5 matching bases. V was pared by 5 bases and J by 8 bases, with 18 bases between. Germline-derived CDR1 and CDR2 are MDHEN and SYDVKM. The CDR3 is 15 amino acids. CDR3 sequence: CASSPYRSTREKLFF. In nucleotides, the CDR3 is TGTGCCAGCAGTCCATACAGGTCAACCAGGGAAAAACTGTTTTTT.

V is TRBV6-6 and J is TRBJ2-1, with TRBD2 matching 10 bases. This CDR3 comprises 16 residues. Germline V gene sequence: CDR1 MNHNY, CDR2 SVGAGI (reference sequence). V was pared by 7 bases and J by 7 bases, with 13 bases of the junction left unmatched. The CDR3 coding sequence is TGTGCCAGCATGAGATTAGCGGGAGGTGGGGGGAATGAGCAGTTCTTC. It encodes CASMRLAGGGGNEQFF.

This chain connects TRBV5-6 to TRBJ2-7; TRBD1 might be the D (5 bases). Per the germline V gene, CDR1 is SGHDT and CDR2 is YYEEEE. Deletions cut 0 bases from V and 4 bases from J, with 11 bases between. CDR3 length: 14 residues. CDR3 coding DNA: TGTGCCAGCAGCTTGGTGCAGGGTCGGTACGAGCAGTACTTC. It codes for CASSLVQGRYEQYF. Drawing the rest from reference TRBV5-6 and TRBJ2-7, the complete variable domain is DAGVTQSPTHLIKTRGQQVTLRCSPKSGHDTVSWYQQALGQGPQFIFQYYEEEERQRGNFPDRFSGHQFPNYSSELNVNALLLGDSALYLCASSLVQGRYEQYFGPGTRLTVT.

V and J are TRBV9 and TRBJ2-5, with 7 bases identical to TRBD1. The CDR3 extends over 17 amino acids. Losses at the gene ends were 0 bases for V and 5 bases for J; bases not matched to a gene: 13. CDR1 and CDR2 from the germline V gene are SGDLS and YYNGEE. CDR3 DNA: TGTGCCAGCAGCGTAGGAGGGGGCAGGGAGTTTTGGGAGACCCAGTACTTC. Protein product: CASSVGGGREFWETQYF.

The chain joins TRBV7-8 to TRBJ2-1; 8 bases are a match to TRBD2. J gave up 2 bases and V 7 bases, and 13 bases lay outside the gene matches. There are 17 residues in the CDR3. Per the germline V gene, CDR1 is SGHVS and CDR2 is FQNEAQ. The CDR3 nucleotides read TGTGCCAGCATCTCAAGGGTAGCGGGACCCCCCTACAATGAGCAGTTCTTC. Its translation: CASISRVAGPPYNEQFF.

The rearrangement links TRBV6-1 to TRBJ2-6, with 9 nucleotides matching TRBD2. CDR1 is MNHNS, CDR2 SASEGT, per germline. J gave up 0 bases and V 1 base, and 4 bases lay outside the gene matches. This CDR3 contains 18 residues. This chain's CDR3 is CASSEGGSGSSGANVLTF. The CDR3 region has the DNA TGTGCCAGCAGTGAAGGTGGTAGCGGGAGCTCTGGGGCCAACGTCCTGACTTTC.

Only one count was recorded for this clone. The chain couples TRBV7-2 to TRBJ1-2; D is undetermined. This CDR3 has 14 amino acids. Trimming stripped 1 base from V and 8 bases from J, with 14 bases between. The V gene's germline CDR1 is SGHTA and CDR2 FQGNSA. CDR3 protein: CASSLGFTDSGYTF. CDR3 coding DNA: TGTGCCAGCAGCTTAGGATTTACAGATTCCGGCTACACCTTC. The entire variable domain, with the rest obtained from reference TRBV7-2 and TRBJ1-2, is as follows: GAGVSQSPSNKVTEKGKDVELRCDPISGHTALYWYRQSLGQGLEFLIYFQGNSAPDKSGLPSDRFSAERTGGSVSTLTIQRTQQEDSAVYLCASSLGFTDSGYTFGSGTRLTVV.

V usage is TRBV18 and J usage is TRBJ1-3, with 9 bases aligning to TRBD1. The trim removed 2 bases at V and 4 bases at J, leaving 3 bases unmatched. This CDR3 region has 15 residues. CDR1 and CDR2 from the germline V gene are KGHSH and LQKENI. This chain's CDR3 is CASSPNRGPGNTIYF. Written as DNA, the CDR3 is TGTGCCAGCTCACCAAACAGGGGGCCAGGAAACACCATATATTTT.

This clone was seen a single time. The CDR3 DNA is TGTGCCAGCTCACCACAGCCTAATCAGCCCCAGCATTTT. Translation: CASSPQPNQPQHF. The chain links TRBV18 to TRBJ1-5; D gene ambiguous. V was shortened by 1 base and J by 4 bases, with 5 bases between the two germline ends. This CDR3 comprises 13 residues. The V gene's germline CDR1 is KGHSH and CDR2 LQKENI.

This clone was recorded once. Germline and junction disagree at one end, which may indicate a read error. The rearrangement uses TRBV7-7 and TRBJ2-2; 9 positions agree with TRBD1. In germline, CDR1 is SSHAT, CDR2 FNYEAQ (reference sequence). CDR3 length: 14 amino acids. In DNA form, the CDR3 reads TGTGCTAGCAGCAAGGACAGGGGTTCCGGGGAGCTGTTTTTT. It specifies CASSKDRGSGELFF. Looking up the rest from reference TRBV7-7 and TRBJ2-2 gives the full variable domain: GAGVSQSPRYKVTKRGQDVTLRCDPISSHATLYWYQQALGQGPEFLTYFNYEAQPDKSGLPSDRFSAERPEGSISTLTIQRTEQRDSAMYRCASSKDRGSGELFFGEGSRLTVL.

This rearrangement joins TRBV29-1 to TRBJ1-1, with 11 bases matching TRBD1. Germline-derived CDR1 and CDR2 are SQVTM and ANQGSEA. CDR3 length equals 16 residues. Trimming removed 7 bases from V and 1 base from J; junction bases left unmatched: 11. CDR3 sequence reads: CSALGQGALRNTEAFF. DNA of the CDR3: TGCAGCGCCCTTGGACAGGGGGCACTTCGGAACACTGAAGCTTTCTTT.

The chain couples TRBV10-3 to TRBJ1-1; D remains ambiguous. CDR3 length: 16 amino acids. The germline CDR1 and CDR2 sequences are ENHRY and SYGVKD. Deletions cut 4 bases from V and 2 bases from J, with 17 bases between. In nucleotides, the CDR3 is TGTGCCATCAGTGCTGGTAGTCTGAGGGCCAACACTGAAGCTTTCTTT. Translating it yields CAISAGSLRANTEAFF.

This chain uses TRBV12-1 with TRBJ2-1; the table's D call, TRBD2, was not checked against the DNA. TRBV12-1 is deemed a pseudogene. The CDR3 extends over 16 amino acids. The CDR3 sequence: CASSPTTRRDYNEQFF. In DNA form, the CDR3 reads TGTGCCAGCAGCCCGACAACTAGGAGGGATTACAATGAGCAGTTCTTC.

This rearrangement joins TRBV30 to TRBJ1-3; TRBD1 aligns across 8 bases. This CDR3 spans 15 amino acids. The V gene's germline CDR1 is GTSNPN and CDR2 SVGIG (reference sequence). V dropped 0 bases and J dropped 3; count of bases not matched to a gene: 4. CDR3 sequence: CAWSVGQGIGNTIYF. The CDR3 DNA is TGTGCCTGGAGTGTCGGACAGGGTATTGGAAACACCATATATTTT. Full variable domain (rest looked up from reference TRBV30 and TRBJ1-3): SQTIHQWPATLVQPVGSPLSLECTVEGTSNPNLYWYRQAAGRGLQLLFYSVGIGQISSEVPQNLSASRPQDRQFILSSKKLLLSDSGFYLCAWSVGQGIGNTIYFGEGSWLTVV.

V and J are TRBV19 and TRBJ1-1; tentative D call: TRBD1 (6 bases). V was clipped by 2 bases and J by 5 bases, with 12 bases between them. Germline assignment: CDR1 LNHDA and CDR2 SQIVND (reference sequence). The CDR3 is made up of 14 amino acids. This chain's CDR3 is CASSIQGRGTEAFF. The CDR3 bases are TGTGCCAGTAGTATACAGGGGAGGGGGACTGAAGCTTTCTTT.